The T cell receptor beta chain described here comes from a study of cytomegalovirus exposure and HLA in healthy donors. Study in general: From HLA-typed donors, an early data release held around 80 million unique TCRs. The study, taken as a whole, reports: It is likely that the observed cluster of highly shared sequence variants was a sequencing artifact.

The germline gives CDR1 SGHDT, CDR2 YYEEEE. V lost 1 base to trimming and J lost 9 bases; unmatched junction nucleotides: 8. CDR3 length equals 15 residues. It was with 60 Vbeta and 13 Jbeta primers that the PCR ran. Measured with immunoSEQ multiplex PCR; TCRdb has only the in-frame clones, and not every one. The sample table includes some 130,000 clones. Remarks on this clone: What it binds is not known.

Specimen: PBMCs. This rearrangement joins TRBV5-6 to TRBJ2-1, with 9 nucleotides matching TRBD2. The receptor comes from a man aged 18 to 30 in good health and CMV-seronegative. The CDR3 nucleotides read TGTGCCAGCAGCTTGACGGCGGGAGGGCCGGGTGAGCAGTTCTTC. It yields the protein CASSLTAGGPGEQFF.